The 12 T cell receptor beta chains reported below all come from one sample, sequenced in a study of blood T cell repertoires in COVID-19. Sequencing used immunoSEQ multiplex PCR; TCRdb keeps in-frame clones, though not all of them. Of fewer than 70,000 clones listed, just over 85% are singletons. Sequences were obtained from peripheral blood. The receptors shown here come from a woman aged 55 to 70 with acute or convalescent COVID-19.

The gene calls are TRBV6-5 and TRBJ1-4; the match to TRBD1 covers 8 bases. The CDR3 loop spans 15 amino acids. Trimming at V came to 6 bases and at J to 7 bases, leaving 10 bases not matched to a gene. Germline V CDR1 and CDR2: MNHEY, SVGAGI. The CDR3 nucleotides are TGTGCCAGCAGGTCCGGACAGGGCCGTCTTGAAAAACTGTTTTTT. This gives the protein CASRSGQGRLEKLFF.

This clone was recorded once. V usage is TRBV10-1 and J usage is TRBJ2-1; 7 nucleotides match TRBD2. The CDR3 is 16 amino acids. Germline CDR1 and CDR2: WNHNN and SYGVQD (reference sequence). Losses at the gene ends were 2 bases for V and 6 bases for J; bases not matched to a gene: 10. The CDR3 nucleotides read TGCGCCAGCAGTGAGGGCGCGGGAGTAATCGGCAATGAGCAGTTCTTC. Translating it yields CASSEGAGVIGNEQFF.

DNA of the CDR3: TGCGCCAGCAGCACCAGCGGGAGTAAGTACAATGAGCAGTTCTTC. Protein product: CASSTSGSKYNEQFF. The chain joins TRBV5-1 to TRBJ2-1; 8 nucleotides line up with TRBD2. The CDR3 consists of 15 residues. Germline values: CDR1 SGHRS, CDR2 YFSETQ. V gave up 4 bases and J gave up 4 bases; unmatched junction bases: 7.

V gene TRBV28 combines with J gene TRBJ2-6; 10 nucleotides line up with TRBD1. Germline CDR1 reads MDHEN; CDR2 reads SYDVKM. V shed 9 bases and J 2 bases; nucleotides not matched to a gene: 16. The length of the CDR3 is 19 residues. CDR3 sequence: CASQIPTGQGRAGANVLTF. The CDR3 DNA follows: TGTGCCAGTCAGATTCCCACGGGACAGGGGAGGGCTGGGGCCAACGTCCTGACTTTC.

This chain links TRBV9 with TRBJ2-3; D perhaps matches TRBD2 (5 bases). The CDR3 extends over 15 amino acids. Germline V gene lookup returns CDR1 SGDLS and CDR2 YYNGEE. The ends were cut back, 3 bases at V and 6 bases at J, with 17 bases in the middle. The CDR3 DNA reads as TGTGCCAGCAGCGCTTCTGAGCCGGGGATGGATACGCAGTATTTT. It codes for CASSASEPGMDTQYF. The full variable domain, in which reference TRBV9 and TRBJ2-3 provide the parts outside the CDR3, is DSGVTQTPKHLITATGQRVTLRCSPRSGDLSVYWYQQSLDQGLQFLIQYYNGEERAKGNILERFSAQQFPDLHSELNLSSLELGDSALYFCASSASEPGMDTQYFGPGTRLTVL.

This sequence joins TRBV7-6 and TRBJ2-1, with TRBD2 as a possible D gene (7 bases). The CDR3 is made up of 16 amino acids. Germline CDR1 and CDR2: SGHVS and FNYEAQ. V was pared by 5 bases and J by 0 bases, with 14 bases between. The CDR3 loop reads CASSRGGGLSYNEQFF. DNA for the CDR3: TGTGCCAGCAGCCGAGGGGGGGGGCTCTCCTACAATGAGCAGTTCTTC.

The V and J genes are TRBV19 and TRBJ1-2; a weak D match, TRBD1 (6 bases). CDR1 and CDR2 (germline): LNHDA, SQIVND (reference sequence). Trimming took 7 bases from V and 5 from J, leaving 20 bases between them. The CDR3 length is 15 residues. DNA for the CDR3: TGTGCCAGTACCCCAACCGGTGGGGGCTTATATGGCTACACCTTC. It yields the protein CASTPTGGGLYGYTF.

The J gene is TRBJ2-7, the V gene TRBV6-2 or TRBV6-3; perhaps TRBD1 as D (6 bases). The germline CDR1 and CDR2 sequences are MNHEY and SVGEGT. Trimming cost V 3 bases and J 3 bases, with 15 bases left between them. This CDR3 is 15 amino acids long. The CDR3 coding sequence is TGTGCCAGCAGTTATAAGGCAGGGGAGATCTACGAGCAGTACTTC. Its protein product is CASSYKAGEIYEQYF.

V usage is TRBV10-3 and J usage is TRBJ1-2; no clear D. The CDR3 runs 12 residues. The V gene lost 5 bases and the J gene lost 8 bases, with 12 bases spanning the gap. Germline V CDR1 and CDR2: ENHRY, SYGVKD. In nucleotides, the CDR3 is TGTGCCATCAGTCCCCAGGCATACGGCTACACCTTC. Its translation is CAISPQAYGYTF.

DNA of the CDR3: TGCGCCAGCAGCTTGGCCGCAGGGGACGGCTACACCTTC. Translating gives CASSLAAGDGYTF. The chain has TRBV5-1 and TRBJ1-2; D possibly corresponds to TRBD1 (6 bases). This CDR3 spans 13 amino acids. CDR1 and CDR2 from the germline V gene are SGHRS and YFSETQ. Trimming removed 0 bases at V and 8 bases at J, with 11 bases between. Based on the CDR3 plus reference TRBV5-1 and TRBJ1-2, the full variable domain is KAGVTQTPRYLIKTRGQQVTLSCSPISGHRSVSWYQQTPGQGLQFLFEYFSETQRNKGNFPGRFSGRQFSNSRSEMNVSTLELGDSALYLCASSLAAGDGYTFGSGTRLTVV.

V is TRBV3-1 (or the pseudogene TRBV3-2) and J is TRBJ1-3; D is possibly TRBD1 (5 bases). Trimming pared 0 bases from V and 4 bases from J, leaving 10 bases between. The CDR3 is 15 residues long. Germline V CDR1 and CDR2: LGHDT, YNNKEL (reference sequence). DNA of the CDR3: TGTGCCAGCAGCCAAGACCGGGCAGGGGGAAACACCATATATTTT. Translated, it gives CASSQDRAGGNTIYF.

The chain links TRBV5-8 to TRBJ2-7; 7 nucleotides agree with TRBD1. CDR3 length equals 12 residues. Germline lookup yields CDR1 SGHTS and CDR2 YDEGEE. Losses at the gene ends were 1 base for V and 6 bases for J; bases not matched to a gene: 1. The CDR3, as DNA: TGTGCCAGCAGCTTGACAGGGGTCGAGCAGTACTTC. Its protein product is CASSLTGVEQYF.